This TCR beta chain was sequenced in a study of cytomegalovirus exposure and HLA in healthy donors. Background on the study: Genotyping of roughly 400 donors showed that approximately 83% belonged to the Caucasian-associated ancestry cluster.

The PCR used 60 Vbeta and 13 Jbeta primers. Method: immunoSEQ multiplex PCR; TCRdb's copy keeps in-frame clones and lacks some. This sample carries around 150,000 clones, approximately 70% of them seen once, and the ten largest clones take roughly 7.1%. This clone showed up just a few times. This CDR3 is 16 amino acids long. Looked up from germline, CDR1 is SGHRS and CDR2 is YFSETQ. Trimming took 4 bases from V and 2 from J; bases not matched to a gene: 7. V is TRBV5-1 and J is TRBJ2-5; 11 positions agree with TRBD2. The material sequenced was PBMCs. This TCR derives from a man aged 40-50 years in good health and CMV-seropositive. The CDR3 DNA is TGCGCCAGCAGCCCTTCTAGCGGGGGGATACAAGAGACCCAGTACTTC. This translates into CASSPSSGGIQETQYF.